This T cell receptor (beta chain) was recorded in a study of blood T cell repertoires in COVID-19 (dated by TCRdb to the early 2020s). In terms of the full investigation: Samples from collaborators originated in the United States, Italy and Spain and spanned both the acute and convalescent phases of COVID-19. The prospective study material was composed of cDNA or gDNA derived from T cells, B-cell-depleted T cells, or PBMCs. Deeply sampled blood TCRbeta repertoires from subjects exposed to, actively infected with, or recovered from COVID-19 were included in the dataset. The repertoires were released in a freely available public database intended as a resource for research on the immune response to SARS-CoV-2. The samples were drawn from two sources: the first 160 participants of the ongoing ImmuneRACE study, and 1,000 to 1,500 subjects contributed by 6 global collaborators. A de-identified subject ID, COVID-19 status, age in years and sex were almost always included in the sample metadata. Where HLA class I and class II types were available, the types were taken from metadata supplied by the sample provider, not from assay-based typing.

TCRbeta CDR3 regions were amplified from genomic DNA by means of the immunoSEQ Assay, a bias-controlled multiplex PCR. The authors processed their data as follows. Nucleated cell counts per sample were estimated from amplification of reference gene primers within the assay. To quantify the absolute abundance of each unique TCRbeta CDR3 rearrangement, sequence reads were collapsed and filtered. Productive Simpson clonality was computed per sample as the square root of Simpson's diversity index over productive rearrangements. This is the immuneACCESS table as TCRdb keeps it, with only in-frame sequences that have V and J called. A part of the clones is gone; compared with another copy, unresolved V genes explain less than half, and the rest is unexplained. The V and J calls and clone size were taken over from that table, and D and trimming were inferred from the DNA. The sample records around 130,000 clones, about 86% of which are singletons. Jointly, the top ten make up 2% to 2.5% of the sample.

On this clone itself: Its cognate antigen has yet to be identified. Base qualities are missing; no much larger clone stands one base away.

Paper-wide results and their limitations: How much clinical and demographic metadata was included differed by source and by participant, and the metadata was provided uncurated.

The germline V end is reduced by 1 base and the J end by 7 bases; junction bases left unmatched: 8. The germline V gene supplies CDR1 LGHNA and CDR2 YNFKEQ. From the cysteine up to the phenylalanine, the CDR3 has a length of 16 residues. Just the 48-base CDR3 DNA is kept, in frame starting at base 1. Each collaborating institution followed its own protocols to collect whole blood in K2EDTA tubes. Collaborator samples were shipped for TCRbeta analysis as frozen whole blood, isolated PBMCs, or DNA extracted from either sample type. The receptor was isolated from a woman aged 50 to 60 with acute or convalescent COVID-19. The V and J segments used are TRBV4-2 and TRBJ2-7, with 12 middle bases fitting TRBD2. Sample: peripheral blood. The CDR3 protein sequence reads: CASSQGLAGGPWEQYF. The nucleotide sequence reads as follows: TGTGCCAGCAGCCAAGGCCTAGCGGGAGGGCCTTGGGAGCAGTACTTC.